The next 17 T cell receptor beta chains were all read from a single sample in a study of beta chain features in type 1 diabetes. Overall study results and limits: All four CD4+ subsets from Type 1 diabetes patients carried moderately but significantly shorter TCRB CDR3s.

Sequenced material consisted of expressed TCRB transcripts (all of the isolated RNA was reverse transcribed). Data came from immunoSEQ multiplex PCR; TCRdb stores just in-frame clones and leaves some out. The table shows hundreds of thousands of clones, with approximately 12% occurring only once. The antigens for these receptors are not known. Sequenced input: naive CD4+ T cells from blood. These TCRs come from a woman aged 18 to 35 with type 1 diabetes.

This clone turned up a few times. The chain combines TRBV9 with TRBJ2-1; possible D gene TRBD2, 6 bases. This CDR3 contains 15 residues. V was shortened by 0 bases and J by 8 bases, with 15 bases between the two germline ends. The germline V gene encodes CDR1 SGDLS and CDR2 YYNGEE. The CDR3 is CASSVDIRGTYEQFF. The CDR3 DNA follows: TGTGCCAGCAGCGTAGATATTCGAGGGACTTATGAGCAGTTCTTC.

This clone was seen a handful of times. The chain couples TRBV7-9 to TRBJ1-5; maybe TRBD1 (5 bases). This CDR3 region has 13 residues. The germline V gene encodes CDR1 SEHNR and CDR2 FQNEAQ (reference sequence). V was trimmed by 6 bases and J by 6 bases, leaving 12 bases between them. CDR3 region: CASRDGGGQPQHF. CDR3 DNA sequence: TGTGCCAGCAGGGACGGGGGGGGTCAGCCCCAGCATTTT. The full variable domain, in which reference TRBV7-9 and TRBJ1-5 provide the parts outside the CDR3, is DTGVSQNPRHKITKRGQNVTFRCDPISEHNRLYWYRQTLGQGPEFLTYFQNEAQLEKSRLLSDRFSAERPKGSFSTLEIQRTEQGDSAMYLCASRDGGGQPQHFGDGTRLSIL.

About this clone itself: At one of its ends the junction is not consistent with the germline gene, which may arise from a read error. CDR3 sequence: CASSPLGWGCTF. The CDR3 DNA is TGTGCCAGCAGCCCCCTGGGTTGGGGCTGCACCTTC. The rearrangement uses TRBV7-9 and TRBJ1-2, with a weak D call TRBD1 (5 bases). The CDR3 runs to 12 residues. Germline V CDR1 and CDR2: SEHNR, FQNEAQ (reference sequence).

Turning to this clone: Sequence at one end of the junction differs from germline and may be a read error. The chain employs TRBV7-3 and TRBJ1-1; D remains unclear. The CDR3 has 13 amino acids. From germline, CDR1 is SGHTA and CDR2 FQGTGA. In nucleotides, the CDR3 is TGTGCCAGCAGATTAACAGCGAACACTGAAGCTTTCTTT. Translated, it gives CASRLTANTEAFF.

This clone occurred a few times. V gene TRBV18 combines with J gene TRBJ2-7; a weak D match, TRBD1 (6 bases). This CDR3 has 14 residues. Looked up from germline, CDR1 is KGHSH and CDR2 is LQKENI. The V gene lost 4 bases and the J gene lost 2 bases, with 12 bases spanning the gap. The CDR3 DNA reads as TGTGCCAGCTCACTGGAACAGGGCCCCTACGAGCAGTACTTC. This sequence encodes CASSLEQGPYEQYF.

This clone has more than one count but fewer than ten. At the DNA level, this CDR3 is encoded by other sequences in the same sample as well. This chain links TRBV29-1 with TRBJ1-1, with no clear D. V dropped 1 base and J dropped 2 bases, with 5 bases sitting between them. The CDR3 sequence is 12 residues long. CDR1 is SQVTM and CDR2 is ANQGSEA in the germline V gene. The CDR3 bases are TGCAGCGTTGAAGGCAGAAACACTGAAGCTTTCTTT. It specifies CSVEGRNTEAFF.

This clone turned up a few times. The genes are TRBV5-1 and TRBJ2-7; 8 bases fit TRBD2. Germline V gene sequence: CDR1 SGHRS, CDR2 YFSETQ. The CDR3 is 14 residues long. J gave up 3 bases and V 4 bases, and 6 bases lay outside the gene matches. The CDR3 loop is CASSPASGSYEQYF. The CDR3 DNA sequence: TGCGCCAGCAGCCCAGCGAGCGGGAGCTACGAGCAGTACTTC.

The V gene is TRBV7-2, the J gene TRBJ1-5; 7 nucleotides line up with TRBD1. The junction had 7 bases not matched to a gene; V was cut back by 2 bases and J by 6 bases. The germline CDR1 and CDR2 sequences are SGHTA and FQGNSA. The CDR3 is 15 residues long. CDR3 in DNA: TGTGCCAGCAGCTTAAGTAGGGGGCGCCTTCAGCCCCAGCATTTT. This sequence encodes CASSLSRGRLQPQHF.

This clone was observed a few times. V and J are TRBV9 and TRBJ2-3; a possible D gene is TRBD1 (5 bases). Trimming shortened V by 0 bases and J by 4 bases, and 15 bases separated the two germline ends. CDR1 is SGDLS, CDR2 YYNGEE, per germline. This CDR3 has 16 residues. CDR3 sequence (DNA): TGTGCCAGCAGCGTAGAACCGCTGGCAGGGCCAGATACGCAGTATTTT. It is translated as CASSVEPLAGPDTQYF.

This rearrangement joins TRBV5-6 to TRBJ1-2; D remains ambiguous. The CDR3 loop spans 15 amino acids. V dropped 0 bases and J dropped 0 bases, with 9 bases sitting between them. Germline-derived CDR1 and CDR2 are SGHDT and YYEEEE. CDR3 loop: CASSLVQFPNYGYTF. Written as DNA, the CDR3 is TGTGCCAGCAGCTTGGTTCAGTTTCCTAACTATGGCTACACCTTC.

This clone was seen a handful of times. The CDR3 DNA is TGTGCCTGGAGCCTCTTGACTAGCGGGAGGTCCCTTCGGCAGTTCTTC. Its translation: CAWSLLTSGRSLRQFF. This chain links TRBV30 with TRBJ2-1; TRBD2 matches at 13 bases. V was clipped by 3 bases and J by 12 bases; unmatched bases: 14. CDR3 size: 16 residues. The germline CDR1 and CDR2 sequences are GTSNPN and SVGIG (reference sequence).

Only a few counts were recorded for this clone. The rearrangement joins TRBV5-1 to TRBJ2-7; possible D gene TRBD2, 6 bases. V was trimmed by 4 bases and J by 6 bases, leaving 17 bases between them. The CDR3 extends over 14 amino acids. Germline V gene lookup returns CDR1 SGHRS and CDR2 YFSETQ. The CDR3: CASSSTRGVREQYF. Written as DNA, the CDR3 is TGCGCCAGCAGCAGCACGCGGGGAGTTCGCGAGCAGTACTTC.

V usage is TRBV28 and J usage is TRBJ1-1, with 7 bases aligning to TRBD1. The V segment lost 4 bases and the J segment 5 bases; nucleotides outside the gene matches: 4. Germline CDR1 reads MDHEN; CDR2 reads SYDVKM. This CDR3 region has 13 residues. The CDR3 loop is CASSSPGGTEAFF. The CDR3, as DNA: TGTGCCAGCAGTTCCCCAGGGGGTACTGAAGCTTTCTTT.

The genes are TRBV5-1 and TRBJ2-3; 13 nucleotides agree with TRBD2. The CDR3 is 16 amino acids. The V gene's germline CDR1 is SGHRS and CDR2 YFSETQ. Germline trimming cut 4 bases from V and 2 bases from J; bases unmatched to any gene: 4. CDR3 amino acids: CASSPGTSGATDTQYF. The CDR3 DNA reads as TGCGCCAGCAGCCCGGGGACTAGCGGGGCCACAGATACGCAGTATTTT.

This clone showed up just a few times. The rearrangement joins TRBV30 to TRBJ1-1, with 10 bases matching TRBD1. Germline loops: CDR1 GTSNPN, CDR2 SVGIG (reference sequence). The ends lost 4 bases at V and 6 bases at J; junction bases unmatched: 8. CDR3 length: 14 amino acids. The CDR3 reads CAWIWDRGKSEAFF. The DNA for the CDR3 is TGTGCCTGGATCTGGGACAGGGGAAAATCTGAAGCTTTCTTT.

This chain links TRBV9 with TRBJ1-2, with D possibly being TRBD1 (6 bases). The CDR3 loop spans 12 amino acids. CDR1 is SGDLS, CDR2 YYNGEE, per germline. The V end was cut by 6 bases, the J end by 7 bases, with 13 bases between. CDR3 in amino acids: CASNLGGGGYTF. Here the CDR3 DNA reads TGTGCCAGCAACCTAGGGGGGGGTGGCTACACCTTC.

The chain uses TRBV7-2 and TRBJ1-5; D is unresolved. Looked up from germline, CDR1 is SGHTA and CDR2 is FQGNSA. The V and J ends lost 5 bases and 1 base respectively, with 9 bases between them. The CDR3 has 14 amino acids. CDR3 DNA sequence: TGTGCCAGCAGCCCAGAACAGAGCAATCAGCCCCAGCATTTT. Its protein is CASSPEQSNQPQHF.